These T cell receptor beta chains were read from a single sample in a study of blood T cell repertoires in COVID-19. TCRdb keeps only in-frame clones here, not all; method: immunoSEQ multiplex PCR. The sample carries 200,000 to 250,000 clones, approximately 86% recorded once. Sample: peripheral blood. The receptors originated from a woman under 40 with COVID-19, enrolled during active disease. The CDR3 runs from the conserved cysteine through the conserved F or W. The order of the fields is D gene, CDR3 length, J gene, V gene, clone size, CDR3 DNA, CDR3 protein. A D gene is named only where the DNA matches it firmly. The size field is filled for only some rows; it gives once, few, many or a size class.

NA	14	TRBJ1-5	TRBV6-5	NA	TGTGCCAGCAGTTCAGGGGTTGGGGTCCAGCCCCAGCATTTT	CASSSGVGVQPQHF
TRBD2	15	TRBJ2-1	TRBV7-3	NA	TGTGCCAGCAGCCAAGGACTAGCCCCGTACAATGAGCAGTTCTTC	CASSQGLAPYNEQFF
NA	14	TRBJ1-1	TRBV4-1	NA	TGCGCCAGCAGCCGGGAGGGCGGCAACACTGAAGCTTTCTTT	CASSREGGNTEAFF
TRBD2	16	TRBJ2-2	TRBV5-4	NA	TGTGCCAGCAGCTTGGGTAGCGGGGCCAACACCGGGGAGCTGTTTTTT	CASSLGSGANTGELFF
TRBD1	16	TRBJ1-1	TRBV6-6	NA	TGTGCCAGCAGTTACCCTTTGACAGGGTGGGATTTCGGAGCTTTCTTT	CASSYPLTGWDFGAFF
TRBD2	20	TRBJ2-5	TRBV6-1	NA	TGTGCCAGCAGTGAAGCCCCTCCGGGCGGGGGGGCGGGAGACCTGGAGACCCAGTACTTC	CASSEAPPGGGAGDLETQYF
TRBD1	14	TRBJ2-7	TRBV5-6	once	TGTGCCTCGAGGGGGGACAGGGACTCCTACGAGCAGTACTTC	CASRGDRDSYEQYF
NA	13	TRBJ2-5	TRBV9	NA	TGTGCCAGCAGCGTAGGTCCGGGAGAGACCCAGTACTTC	CASSVGPGETQYF
TRBD1	16	TRBJ2-1	TRBV7-9	NA	TGTGCCAGCAGCTGGGGGACAGGAGTGGGTTACAATGAGCAGTTCTTC	CASSWGTGVGYNEQFF
TRBD1	15	TRBJ2-2	TRBV5-1	few	TGCGCCAGCAGCGAATCACAGGGGTACACCGGGGAGCTGTTTTTT	CASSESQGYTGELFF
NA	15	TRBJ1-2	TRBV13	NA	TGTGCCAGCAGCTTTGGACAGTCCCGTAACTATGGCTACACCTTC	CASSFGQSRNYGYTF
TRBD1	16	TRBJ1-6	TRBV6-6	NA	TGTGCCAGCAAAAAATCCGGGACAGCCCTAAGTTCACCCCTCCACTTT	CASKKSGTALSSPLHF
NA	13	TRBJ1-2	TRBV30	NA	TGTGCCTGGAGTGTACATCCAGGCCTTGGCTACACCTTC	CAWSVHPGLGYTF
TRBD2	15	TRBJ2-2	TRBV6-4	few	TGTGCCAGCAGTGACTCCGGGAGGGACACCGGGGAGCTGTTTTTT	CASSDSGRDTGELFF
TRBD1	19	TRBJ1-4	TRBV5-5	NA	TGTGCCAGCAGTTTAATTCCGGGACAGGGGTTTGGCACTAATGAAAAACTGTTTTTT	CASSLIPGQGFGTNEKLFF
TRBD2	15	TRBJ2-7	TRBV5-4	NA	TGTGCCAGCAGCATTAGCGGGAGGGCCGTTTACGAGCAGTACTTC	CASSISGRAVYEQYF
NA	13	TRBJ2-5	TRBV14	once	TGTGCCAGCAGCCTAACTATAGAAGAGACCCAGTACTTC	CASSLTIEETQYF
NA	14	TRBJ2-1	TRBV30	NA	TGTGCCTGGAGGCCTAGGGGAACCTACAATGAGCAGTTCTTC	CAWRPRGTYNEQFF
TRBD1	14	TRBJ2-7	TRBV9	few	TGTGCCAGCAGCCAGGGGACAGGGTCCTACGAGCAGTACTTC	CASSQGTGSYEQYF
TRBD2	18	TRBJ2-3	TRBV5-1	NA	TGCGCCAGCAGCTCCTTCCCGGCTAGCGGGAGCGGCACAGATACGCAGTATTTT	CASSSFPASGSGTDTQYF
TRBD1	15	TRBJ1-5	TRBV19	NA	TGTGCCAGTAGTGAAGGGGGCATGGGCAATCAGCCCCAGCATTTT	CASSEGGMGNQPQHF
TRBD2	16	TRBJ2-3	TRBV4-3	NA	TGCGCCAGCAGCCCGGCGGGGGTAGCGGGTACAGATACGCAGTATTTT	CASSPAGVAGTDTQYF
TRBD2	18	TRBJ2-2	TRBV7-2	NA	TGTGCCAGCAGCCCTGGACTAGCGGGGGCCCTGAACACCGGGGAGCTGTTTTTT	CASSPGLAGALNTGELFF
NA	13	TRBJ2-3	TRBV12-3/TRBV12-4	NA	TGTGCCAGCAGTCCCACCTACACAGATACGCAGTATTTT	CASSPTYTDTQYF
NA	13	TRBJ2-1	TRBV29-1	many	TGCAGCGTTGGTAAAGAGCTAGACAATGAGCAGTTCTTC	CSVGKELDNEQFF
NA	16	TRBJ2-2	TRBV5-8	NA	TGTGCCAGCAGCTTGGGGCTCCAGATAAACACCGGGGAGCTGTTTTTT	CASSLGLQINTGELFF
NA	11	TRBJ2-7	TRBV5-1	NA	TGCGCCAGCAGGTCGGGATACGAGCAGTACTTC	CASRSGYEQYF
TRBD1	13	TRBJ1-2	TRBV15	NA	TGTGCCACCAGCAGAGAGGACAGGGTTGGCTACACCTTC	CATSREDRVGYTF
NA	18	TRBJ1-6	TRBV4-1	NA	TGCGCCAGCAGCCAAGATTTCCAGGGTGTGGGATATAATTCACCCCTCCACTTT	CASSQDFQGVGYNSPLHF
TRBD1	14	TRBJ1-2	TRBV11-3	NA	TGTGCCAGCAGCTTAGATCCGACAGGGAGAGGCTACACCTTC	CASSLDPTGRGYTF
NA	17	TRBJ1-4	TRBV7-9	NA	TGTGCCAGCAGCTTGACCCTCGGGGGTCAAACTAATGAAAAACTGTTTTTT	CASSLTLGGQTNEKLFF
NA	17	TRBJ2-3	TRBV7-9	NA	TGTGCCAGCAGCCCCCTCCCGGCAGGAAAGAGCACAGATACGCAGTATTTT	CASSPLPAGKSTDTQYF
TRBD1	15	TRBJ2-7	TRBV5-1	NA	TGCGCCAGCAGCTTGGGGACAGGGAGCTCCTACGAGCAGTACTTC	CASSLGTGSSYEQYF
NA	13	TRBJ2-5	TRBV7-2	few	TGTGCCAGCAGCTTAGACAGGGTAAAGACCCAGTACTTC	CASSLDRVKTQYF
NA	16	TRBJ1-6	TRBV2	NA	TGTGCCAGCAGTGGGGGTCTAGCAGGGGCGGATTCACCCCTCCACTTT	CASSGGLAGADSPLHF
NA	15	TRBJ1-2	TRBV19	NA	TGTGCCAGTAGTATCGTGGACAGATCTAACTATGGCTACACCTTC	CASSIVDRSNYGYTF
NA	17	TRBJ1-1	TRBV30	NA	TGTGCCTGGACGGGGATGCTGGGGATTAGGATGAACACTGAAGCTTTCTTT	CAWTGMLGIRMNTEAFF
TRBD1	15	TRBJ1-4	TRBV5-4	NA	TGTGCCAGCAGCTTGGACAGGGGAGCTAATGAAAAACTGTTTTTT	CASSLDRGANEKLFF
TRBD2	15	TRBJ2-5	TRBV9	NA	TGTGCCAGCAGCGCCACGGGACTAGGGACTGTGACCCAGTACTTC	CASSATGLGTVTQYF
TRBD1	18	TRBJ2-7	TRBV3-1/TRBV3-2	NA	TGTGCCAGCAGCCAAGAACACCTCGGGACAGGCCTCCCCTACGAGCAGTACTTC	CASSQEHLGTGLPYEQYF
TRBD2	15	TRBJ2-5	TRBV9	NA	TGTGCCAGCAGCGAGTCTAGCGGGAGATTGGAGACCCAGTACTTC	CASSESSGRLETQYF
TRBD2	15	TRBJ2-3	TRBV3-1/TRBV3-2	NA	TGTGCCAGCAGCCAGAATGCGGGGGGGCGGGATACGCAGTATTTT	CASSQNAGGRDTQYF